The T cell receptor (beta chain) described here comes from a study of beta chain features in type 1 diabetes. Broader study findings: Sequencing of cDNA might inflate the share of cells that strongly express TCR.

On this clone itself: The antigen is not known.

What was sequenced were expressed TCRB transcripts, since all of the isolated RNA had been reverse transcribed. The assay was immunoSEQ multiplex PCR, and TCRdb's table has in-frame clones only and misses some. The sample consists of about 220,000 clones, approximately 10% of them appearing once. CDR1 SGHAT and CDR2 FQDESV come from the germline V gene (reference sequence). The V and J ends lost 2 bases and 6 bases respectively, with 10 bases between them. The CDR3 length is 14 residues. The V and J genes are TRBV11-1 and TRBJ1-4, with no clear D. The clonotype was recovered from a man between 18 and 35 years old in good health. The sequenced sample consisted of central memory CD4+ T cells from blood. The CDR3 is CASSLRTFDEKLFF. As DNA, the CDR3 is TGTGCCAGCAGCTTACGGACTTTTGATGAAAAACTGTTTTTT.